This T cell receptor (beta chain) is drawn from a study of T cell repertoires in cytomegalovirus infection. As for the study in general: The public TCR beta signatures pointed to both CMV infection and matching HLA type.

This clonotype has just a few counts. Its specificity is unknown. V dropped 0 bases and J dropped 3; count of bases not matched to a gene: 7. Per germline, CDR1 SGHTA and CDR2 FQGTGA. The length of the CDR3 is 17 residues. Using its own MiXCR run on the reads, TCRdb lists one record per CDR3 protein. The repertoire holds hundreds of thousands of distinct CDR3 sequences, 24% seen once, with 7.5% to 9% in the top ten. Study-wide points: Identification of carriers of CMV plus the relevant HLA was achieved through cumulative public TCR beta family frequency. Ex vivo responses were dominated by HLA-C-restricted CMV-specific TCR beta clonotypes.

The V and J genes are TRBV7-3 and TRBJ2-5, with 10 bases lining up with TRBD1. Specimen: CD8+ T cells from PBMCs. This TCR was sampled from a human donor in good health (CMV status not recorded). Some clones in this sample may be carry-over from other donors' samples. This CDR3 reads CASSLTSTGGYEETQYF. For the CDR3, the DNA is TGTGCCAGCAGCTTAACGTCGACAGGGGGCTATGAAGAGACCCAGTACTTC. Using reference TRBV7-3 and TRBJ2-5 for the parts outside the CDR3, the full variable domain is GAGVSQTPSNKVTEKGKYVELRCDPISGHTALYWYRQSLGQGPEFLIYFQGTGAADDSGLPNDRFFAVRPEGSVSTLKIQRTERGDSAVYLCASSLTSTGGYEETQYFGPGTRLLVL.